This T cell receptor (beta chain) came from a study of cytomegalovirus exposure and HLA in healthy donors. The length of the CDR3 is 14 residues. Looked up from germline, CDR1 is SGHAT and CDR2 is FQNNGV. V was shortened by 0 bases and J by 5 bases, with 7 bases between the two germline ends. The PCR was carried out with 60 Vbeta primers and 13 Jbeta primers. TCRdb's table, derived via immunoSEQ multiplex PCR, lists solely in-frame clones and lacks some. The sample totals 30,000 to 35,000 clones. As for this clone: Its target is unknown.

Study results and limitations: HLA restriction was apparent for most CMV-associated TCR beta chains in a later analysis. The listing of 150 or so TCR beta chains classed them as cytomegalovirus-associated. The authors later found HLA-associated TCR beta chains more clonally expanded than equally common others.

Despite likely unrecorded immune exposures, the donors were nominally healthy at the time of sampling. This TCR came from a woman in her forties in good health and CMV-seropositive. This chain uses TRBV11-2 with TRBJ2-2; D gene ambiguous. Specimen: PBMCs. The CDR3 nucleotides read TGTGCCAGCAGCTTAGAAGCGAGGACCGGGGAGCTGTTTTTT. Translated, it gives CASSLEARTGELFF.